The text below deals with one T cell receptor beta chain. The junction departs from the called germline gene at one end, perhaps through a read error. The sample originates from a study of CD4 and CD8 cells across lung adenocarcinoma regions. One entry per CDR3 protein, called by TCRdb with MiXCR from the PCR reads. The data contain about 14,000 distinct CDR3 sequences, 35% to 55% of them singletons. Donors had localized lung adenocarcinoma, a non-small cell lung cancer. The TCR was taken from a male donor with lung adenocarcinoma. The CD4 and CD8 labels of this study may be unreliable. Sequencing used CD4+ T cells from the center of a lung tumor.

The CDR3 DNA sequence: TGCGCCAGCAGCTTGGCCTCCGAGACCCAGTATTTC. It specifies CASSLASETQYF. The chain is built from TRBV5-1 and TRBJ2-5; no clear D gene. Germline V CDR1 and CDR2: SGHRS, YFSETQ. This CDR3 spans 12 amino acids.